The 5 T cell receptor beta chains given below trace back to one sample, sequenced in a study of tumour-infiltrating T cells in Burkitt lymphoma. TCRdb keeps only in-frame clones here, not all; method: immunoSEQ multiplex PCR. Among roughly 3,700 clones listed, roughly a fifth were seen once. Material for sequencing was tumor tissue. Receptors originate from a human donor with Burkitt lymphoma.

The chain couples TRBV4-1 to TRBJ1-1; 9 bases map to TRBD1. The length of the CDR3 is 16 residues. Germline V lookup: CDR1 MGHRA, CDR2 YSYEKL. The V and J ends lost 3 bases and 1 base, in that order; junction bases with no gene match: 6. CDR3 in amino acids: CASSQSRDRANTEAFF. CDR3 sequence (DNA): TGCGCCAGCAGCCAGTCCCGGGACAGGGCGAACACTGAAGCTTTCTTT.

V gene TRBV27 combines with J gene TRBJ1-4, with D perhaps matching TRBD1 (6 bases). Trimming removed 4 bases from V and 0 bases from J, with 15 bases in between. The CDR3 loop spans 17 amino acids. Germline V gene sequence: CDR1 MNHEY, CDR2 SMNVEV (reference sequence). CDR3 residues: CASSSLPGVATNEKLFF. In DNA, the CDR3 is TGTGCCAGCAGTTCGCTACCAGGGGTGGCAACTAATGAAAAACTGTTTTTT.

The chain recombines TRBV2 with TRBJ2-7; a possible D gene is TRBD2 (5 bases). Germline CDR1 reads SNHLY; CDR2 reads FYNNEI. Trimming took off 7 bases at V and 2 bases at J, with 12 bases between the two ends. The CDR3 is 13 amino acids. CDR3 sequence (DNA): TGTGCCAGCACAATAGGACTTGCCTACGAGCAGTACTTC. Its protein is CASTIGLAYEQYF.

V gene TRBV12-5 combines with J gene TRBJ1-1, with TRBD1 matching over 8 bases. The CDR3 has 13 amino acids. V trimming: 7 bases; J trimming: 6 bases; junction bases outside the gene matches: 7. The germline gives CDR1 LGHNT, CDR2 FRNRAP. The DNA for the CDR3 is TGTGCTAGTGCCCTCGCAGGGGGCTCTGAAGCTTTCTTT. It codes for CASALAGGSEAFF.

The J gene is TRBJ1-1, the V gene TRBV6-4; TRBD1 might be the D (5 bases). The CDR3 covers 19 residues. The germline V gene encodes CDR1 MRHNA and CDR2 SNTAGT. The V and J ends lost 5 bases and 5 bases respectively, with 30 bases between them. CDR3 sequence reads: CASSNRHLSGPAGRTEAFF. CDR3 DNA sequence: TGTGCCAGCAGTAACCGACACCTTTCGGGACCCGCCGGGAGGACTGAAGCTTTCTTT.